This TCR beta chain was sequenced for a study of OX40 agonist ivuxolimab in advanced cancers. Sequencing was performed with immunoSEQ multiplex PCR; in TCRdb, only in-frame clones are kept and a portion is missing. In the table there are 20,000 or so clones, under 90% of which are singletons. Sequencing was performed on CD4+ or CD8+ T cells sorted from blood, taken in a trial of the OX40 agonist ivuxolimab. The receptor was derived from an adult with an advanced solid tumor such as melanoma, head and neck, liver or kidney cancer.

The CDR3 loop reads CASSSTPGVGEETQYF. CDR3 in DNA: TGTGCCAGCAGCTCTACCCCCGGGGTAGGGGAGGAGACCCAGTACTTC. This chain connects TRBV7-9 to TRBJ2-5; D could derive from TRBD1 or TRBD2 (5 bases each). V was shortened by 4 bases and J by 5 bases, with 20 bases between the two germline ends. CDR3 size: 16 residues. The germline V gene encodes CDR1 SEHNR and CDR2 FQNEAQ (reference sequence).